The 19 T cell receptor beta chains below were found in one sample sequenced in a study of response to subunit inactivated influenza vaccine. TCRdb redid the calling of the RT-PCR reads with MiXCR, one entry per CDR3 protein. In the table there are about 520,000 distinct CDR3 sequences, around 7.7% of which are singletons. The material was PBMCs from blood, obtained around 25 months after vaccination. These receptors were collected from a man aged 50 to 75 who received an inactivated influenza vaccine.

The J gene is TRBJ2-2, the V gene TRBV6-2 or TRBV6-3, with D hard to call. The CDR3 runs to 14 residues. Germline V gene data show CDR1 as MNHEY and CDR2 as SVGEGT. Trimming shortened V by 1 base and J by 3 bases, and 6 bases separated the two germline ends. Written as DNA, the CDR3 is TGTGCCAGCAGTTACTGGCCTCACACCGGGGAGCTGTTTTTT. It specifies CASSYWPHTGELFF.

This clonotype was observed a few times. The rearrangement joins TRBV20-1 to TRBJ2-3; possibly TRBD2 for D (5 bases). CDR1 DFQATT and CDR2 SNEGSKA come from the germline V gene (reference sequence). Deletions cut 2 bases from V and 2 bases from J, with 17 bases between. This CDR3 region has 16 residues. The CDR3 loop is CSARPPGSANTDTQYF. CDR3 bases: TGCAGTGCTAGACCTCCGGGAAGCGCCAACACAGATACGCAGTATTTT.

This clonotype was detected a few times. V is TRBV6-5 and J is TRBJ2-7, with D possibly TRBD1 on 6 matching bases. CDR3 length: 14 amino acids. The V and J ends lost 3 bases and 3 bases respectively, with 12 bases between them. Germline CDR1 is MNHEY and CDR2 is SVGAGI. The CDR3 protein is CASSYSGDIYEQYF. The CDR3 region has the DNA TGTGCCAGCAGTTATTCAGGGGACATCTACGAGCAGTACTTC.

The J gene is TRBJ1-2, the V gene TRBV6-2 or TRBV6-3, with TRBD1 matching over 7 bases. Germline assignment: CDR1 MNHEY and CDR2 SVGEGT. The CDR3 has 14 residues. V trimming: 6 bases; J trimming: 8 bases; junction bases outside the gene matches: 12. CDR3 region: CASRTGTAIAGYTF. The CDR3 DNA reads as TGTGCCAGCAGGACCGGGACAGCGATAGCCGGCTACACCTTC.

This clonotype appeared many times. The chain couples TRBV20-1 to TRBJ2-1; 8 bases line up with TRBD2. The CDR3 runs to 16 residues. CDR1 is DFQATT, CDR2 SNEGSKA, per germline (reference sequence). The V and J ends lost 2 bases and 4 bases, in that order; junction bases with no gene match: 10. In DNA, the CDR3 is TGCAGTGCTAGACCAAAGGGACTAGTCTCATACAATGAGCAGTTCTTC. It codes for CSARPKGLVSYNEQFF.

This clonotype was recorded a few times. The chain joins TRBV20-1 to TRBJ1-6, with 9 bases matching TRBD1. Trimming removed 3 bases from V and 10 bases from J; junction bases left unmatched: 7. The CDR3 has 14 residues. Germline V gene data show CDR1 as DFQATT and CDR2 as SNEGSKA (reference sequence). The DNA for the CDR3 is TGCAGTGCTAGGGACAGGGGAGTGGGGTCACCCCTCCACTTT. It yields the protein CSARDRGVGSPLHF.

This clonotype was seen only a few times. J is TRBJ2-3 and V is TRBV20-1, with TRBD2 as a possible D gene (6 bases). CDR1 is DFQATT and CDR2 is SNEGSKA in the germline V gene (reference sequence). This CDR3 is 13 amino acids long. V lost 7 bases to trimming and J lost 0 bases, with 11 bases between them. Here the CDR3 DNA reads TGCAGTGAGGGTAGCGGAAGCACAGATACGCAGTATTTT. Amino acids: CSEGSGSTDTQYF.

This clonotype was detected only a few times. The rearrangement links TRBV6-1 to TRBJ1-2, with 8 bases that match TRBD1. V lost 4 bases to trimming and J lost 4 bases; unmatched junction nucleotides: 5. The CDR3 runs to 14 residues. Germline assignment: CDR1 MNHNS and CDR2 SASEGT. The CDR3 protein is CASSAGTGGYGYTF. The CDR3 region has the DNA TGTGCCAGCAGTGCCGGGACAGGAGGCTATGGCTACACCTTC.

V is TRBV5-1 and J is TRBJ2-3, with D hard to call. V was shortened by 0 bases and J by 4 bases, with 9 bases between the two germline ends. There are 14 residues in the CDR3. CDR1 SGHRS and CDR2 YFSETQ come from the germline V gene. The DNA for the CDR3 is TGCGCCAGCAGCTTGGTTGGGGTCTCAGATACGCAGTATTTT. Amino acids: CASSLVGVSDTQYF.

This clonotype was found a few times. V and J are TRBV4-3 and TRBJ2-5; D is perhaps TRBD1 (6 bases). The CDR3 contains 13 residues. V lost 0 bases to trimming and J lost 11 bases, with 13 bases between them. Germline-derived CDR1 and CDR2 are LGHNA and YSLEER. The CDR3 loop is CASSQDLGGRQYF. CDR3 in DNA: TGCGCCAGCAGCCAAGATCTAGGGGGACGTCAGTACTTC.

This clonotype was detected many times. This chain links TRBV3-1 with TRBJ1-2; D call uncertain. This CDR3 contains 13 residues. Germline V lookup: CDR1 LGHDT, CDR2 YNNKEL (reference sequence). The V end lost 1 base, the J end lost 1 base, and 4 bases lay between the germline ends. CDR3 region: CASSQGFNYGYTF. CDR3 DNA: TGTGCCAGCAGCCAAGGGTTTAACTATGGCTACACCTTC.

J is TRBJ1-2 and V is TRBV12-3 or TRBV12-4; the match to TRBD1 covers 12 bases. The junction had 6 bases not matched to a gene; V was cut back by 5 bases and J by 2 bases. The CDR3 extends over 16 amino acids. The DNA of the CDR3 is TGTGCCAGCAGTCCCGGGACAGGGGGCAACAACTATGGCTACACCTTC. Residues: CASSPGTGGNNYGYTF.

This clonotype was observed at least ten times. The CDR3 DNA sequence: TGCAGTGCTAGAGATTCGGGACGGGGGGATGAGCAGTTCTTC. Its protein is CSARDSGRGDEQFF. The gene calls are TRBV20-1 and TRBJ2-1, with TRBD2 matching over 7 bases. The CDR3 covers 14 residues. Germline loops: CDR1 DFQATT, CDR2 SNEGSKA (reference sequence). V trimming: 0 bases; J trimming: 8 bases; junction bases outside the gene matches: 7.

The chain links TRBV27 to TRBJ1-1; 11 bases map to TRBD1. The V segment lost 8 bases and the J segment 3 bases; nucleotides outside the gene matches: 2. The CDR3 is 13 amino acids. Germline loops: CDR1 MNHEY, CDR2 SMNVEV (reference sequence). This CDR3 is CASGDRGYTEAFF. The CDR3 bases are TGTGCCAGCGGGGACAGGGGGTACACTGAAGCTTTCTTT.

This clonotype was counted ten times or more. The genes are TRBV5-1 and TRBJ2-2, with D hard to call. CDR1 and CDR2 from the germline V gene are SGHRS and YFSETQ. Trimming took off 1 base at V and 5 bases at J, with 6 bases between the two ends. This CDR3 has 13 amino acids. CDR3 sequence (DNA): TGCGCCAGCAGCTTGTATGCGACCGGGGAGCTGTTTTTT. This translates into CASSLYATGELFF.

This clonotype was observed at least ten times. This chain uses TRBV14 with TRBJ1-2, with TRBD1 matching over 8 bases. Losses at the gene ends were 4 bases for V and 2 bases for J; bases not matched to a gene: 0. This CDR3 contains 13 residues. CDR1 is SGHDN and CDR2 is FVKESK in the germline V gene. The CDR3, as DNA: TGTGCCAGCAGCCGGGACAGGAACTATGGCTACACCTTC. Translating it yields CASSRDRNYGYTF.

There are many counts of this clonotype. This sequence joins TRBV28 and TRBJ2-7, with 7 bases identical to TRBD1. After removal of 5 bases from V and 8 bases from J, the junction contained 9 bases not matched to a gene. This CDR3 comprises 13 residues. Germline CDR1 is MDHEN and CDR2 is SYDVKM. The CDR3 bases are TGTGCCAGCAGTCGACAGGGTTTGCCCAAGCAGTACTTC. It specifies CASSRQGLPKQYF.

The rearrangement uses TRBV5-4 and TRBJ2-1; 8 nucleotides line up with TRBD1. The germline CDR1 and CDR2 sequences are SGHNT and YYREEE (reference sequence). V trimming: 3 bases; J trimming: 4 bases; junction bases outside the gene matches: 6. The CDR3 loop spans 15 amino acids. The CDR3 protein is CASSSWTGKYNEQFF. The DNA of the CDR3 is TGTGCCAGCAGCTCATGGACAGGGAAATACAATGAGCAGTTCTTC.

This clonotype has a handful of counts. This CDR3 reads CASSVYGQGNYGYTF. The CDR3 nucleotides read TGTGCCAGCAGTGTCTACGGACAGGGCAACTATGGCTACACCTTC. The chain links TRBV6-4 to TRBJ1-2, with 8 nucleotides matching TRBD1. This CDR3 region has 15 residues. With 4 bases clipped from V and 2 bases from J, the junction kept 6 bases outside the gene matches. Germline V gene lookup returns CDR1 MRHNA and CDR2 SNTAGT.